The TCR beta chain under discussion was sequenced for a study of control samples from healthy donors and cancer patients. Produced via immunoSEQ multiplex PCR; TCRdb's table is partial and in-frame only. Of some 130,000 clones listed, 75% to 95% are singletons. Sequenced sample: blood. This clonotype originated in a man younger than 30 in good health.

For the CDR3, the DNA is TGTGCCAGCAGTTCAGTCAGGGGGGGCCCCTACGAGCAGTACTTC. Amino acids: CASSSVRGGPYEQYF. The chain recombines TRBV28 with TRBJ2-7; D tentatively fits TRBD1 or TRBD2 (7 bases each). Trimming cost V 4 bases and J 2 bases, with 15 bases left between them. This CDR3 is built from 15 residues. Germline V CDR1 and CDR2: MDHEN, SYDVKM.